The 20 T cell receptor beta chains below come from one sample, sequenced in a study of T cell responses to AZD1222 COVID-19 vaccine. Method: immunoSEQ multiplex PCR; TCRdb's copy keeps in-frame clones and lacks some. The sample records 150,000 or so clones, more than 70% being singletons. The sample was peripheral blood, taken on day 0 of MenACWY control vaccination. The receptors originated from an adult in good health.

The chain employs TRBV30 and TRBJ1-1; no clear D gene. The V end lost 3 bases, the J end lost 0 bases, and 14 bases lay between the germline ends. This CDR3 is 15 amino acids long. Germline V lookup: CDR1 GTSNPN, CDR2 SVGIG (reference sequence). CDR3 region: CAWSIPGRMNTEAFF. The CDR3 DNA is TGTGCCTGGAGCATACCGGGGAGGATGAACACTGAAGCTTTCTTT.

CDR3 in amino acids: CASSPGGGSNTEAFF. CDR3 bases: TGTGCCAGCAGTCCCGGAGGTGGGTCGAACACTGAAGCTTTCTTT. The chain has TRBV6-2 or TRBV6-3 and TRBJ1-1; D is undetermined. Germline-derived CDR1 and CDR2 are MNHEY and SVGEGT. This CDR3 comprises 15 residues. V shed 5 bases and J shed 1 base, with 14 bases lying between them.

The rearrangement joins TRBV19 to TRBJ2-7; perhaps TRBD2 as D (6 bases). Trimming removed 7 bases from V and 5 bases from J, with 21 bases in between. This CDR3 comprises 15 residues. Looked up from germline, CDR1 is LNHDA and CDR2 is SQIVND (reference sequence). CDR3 coding DNA: TGTGCCAGTAACCCTCCGCTGGGCGGGGCAAACGAGCAGTACTTC. Translating gives CASNPPLGGANEQYF.

V usage is TRBV30 and J usage is TRBJ1-2; D is undetermined. This CDR3 has 11 amino acids. Germline V gene sequence: CDR1 GTSNPN, CDR2 SVGIG (reference sequence). V dropped 0 bases and J dropped 12 bases, with 11 bases sitting between them. The CDR3 loop is CAWSVGSRNTF. In DNA form, the CDR3 reads TGTGCCTGGAGTGTGGGCAGCCGAAACACCTTC.

This clone was observed a single time. The rearrangement uses TRBV5-1 and TRBJ1-1; tentative D call: TRBD1 (5 bases). Germline values: CDR1 SGHRS, CDR2 YFSETQ. This CDR3 is 14 amino acids long. Between the trimmed V and J ends, which lost 4 bases and 3 bases, there was a span of 13 bases. The CDR3 nucleotides are TGCGCCAGCAGCCCCTATTTGGGACACACTGAAGCTTTCTTT. This codes for CASSPYLGHTEAFF.

The chain uses TRBV7-9 and TRBJ2-2; tentatively, D is TRBD1 (6 bases). This CDR3 has 13 amino acids. The germline V gene encodes CDR1 SEHNR and CDR2 FQNEAQ (reference sequence). V lost 2 bases and J lost 6, with 7 bases in between. The CDR3 protein is CASSLYRAGELFF. CDR3 in DNA: TGTGCCAGCAGCTTATACAGGGCCGGGGAGCTGTTTTTT.

The rearrangement links TRBV7-9 to TRBJ1-2; D might be TRBD1 (6 bases). Germline-derived CDR1 and CDR2 are SEHNR and FQNEAQ (reference sequence). The CDR3 is 12 residues long. V was shortened by 1 base and J by 8 bases, with 8 bases between the two germline ends. CDR3 residues: CASSLEGEGYTF. The CDR3 DNA sequence: TGTGCCAGCAGCTTAGAGGGGGAAGGCTACACCTTC.

The gene calls are TRBV3-1 (or the pseudogene TRBV3-2) and TRBJ1-1; TRBD1 aligns across 7 bases. V was pared by 9 bases and J by 3 bases, with 4 bases of the junction left unmatched. The CDR3 length is 12 residues. Germline V lookup: CDR1 LGHDT, CDR2 YNNKEL (reference sequence). CDR3: CASEGADTEAFF. CDR3 sequence (DNA): TGTGCCAGTGAGGGGGCCGACACTGAAGCTTTCTTT.

This rearrangement joins TRBV12-3 or TRBV12-4 to TRBJ2-2; D may correspond to TRBD1 or TRBD2 (5 bases each). The CDR3 contains 13 residues. The V end was cut by 10 bases, the J end by 7 bases, with 16 bases between. The CDR3 nucleotides read TGTGCCACCCTAAGCGAGGGGATCGGGGAGCTGTTTTTT. Its translation is CATLSEGIGELFF.

The rearrangement links TRBV19 to TRBJ1-4; possible D gene TRBD1, 5 bases. V lost 2 bases to trimming and J lost 8 bases, with 21 bases between them. This CDR3 is built from 17 residues. Germline CDR1 reads LNHDA; CDR2 reads SQIVND (reference sequence). The CDR3 nucleotides are TGTGCCAGTAGTATAAGGTCGTGGGGAACAGGTGGCGAAAAACTGTTTTTT. This codes for CASSIRSWGTGGEKLFF.

About this clone itself: A junction boundary mismatches the germline segment, possibly from a read error. In DNA, the CDR3 is TGTGCCAGCAGCCAAGAGTTAACGGCGTCCCGGGACACAGAATTC. It codes for CASSQELTASRDTEF. The rearrangement joins TRBV4-2 to TRBJ1-2; D is possibly TRBD1 (6 bases). The germline V gene has CDR1 LGHNA and CDR2 YNFKEQ. CDR3 length: 15 amino acids.

The chain joins TRBV24-1 to TRBJ2-3, with 7 bases aligning to TRBD2. There are 15 residues in the CDR3. V gave up 3 bases and J gave up 2 bases; unmatched junction bases: 4. Germline V lookup: CDR1 KGHDR, CDR2 SFDVKD. The CDR3 DNA is TGTGCCACCAGTGATAGGGGAGGGCCCACAGATACGCAGTATTTT. It is translated as CATSDRGGPTDTQYF.

This chain uses TRBV29-1 with TRBJ2-1, with D possibly TRBD1 on 6 matching bases. CDR1 is SQVTM, CDR2 ANQGSEA, per germline. The CDR3 extends over 14 amino acids. Trimming cost V 2 bases and J 6 bases, with 14 bases left between them. CDR3 sequence: CSVEPGRGGNEQFF. The DNA of the CDR3 is TGCAGCGTTGAACCGGGGAGAGGGGGCAATGAGCAGTTCTTC.

V gene TRBV2 combines with J gene TRBJ1-2, with 7 nucleotides matching TRBD1. The V and J ends lost 2 bases and 4 bases, in that order; junction bases with no gene match: 7. CDR3 size: 15 residues. Germline CDR1 and CDR2: SNHLY and FYNNEI. The CDR3, as DNA: TGTGCCAGCAGTGAACCACAGGGGATGAGCTATGGCTACACCTTC. Its protein product is CASSEPQGMSYGYTF.

Comment on this clone: This specimen includes other DNA sequences encoding the same CDR3. The chain employs TRBV5-4 and TRBJ1-3; unclear D gene. The CDR3 has 14 amino acids. Per germline, CDR1 SGHNT and CDR2 YYREEE (reference sequence). With 0 bases removed from V and 4 bases from J, the gap between germline ends came to 8 bases. The CDR3 DNA follows: TGTGCCAGCAGCTTGGGGGGAACCGGAAACACCATATATTTT. Translation: CASSLGGTGNTIYF.

The V and J genes are TRBV19 and TRBJ2-6; the D is unclear. The CDR3 loop spans 15 amino acids. Trimming removed 2 bases at V and 0 bases at J, with 5 bases between. Germline loops: CDR1 LNHDA, CDR2 SQIVND (reference sequence). The DNA of the CDR3 is TGTGCCAGTAGTATATTCAGCTCTGGGGCCAACGTCCTGACTTTC. This translates into CASSIFSSGANVLTF.

The chain links TRBV2 to TRBJ2-7, with 8 bases fitting TRBD2. The CDR3 totals 16 residues. The V and J ends lost 1 base and 5 bases, in that order; junction bases with no gene match: 10. Germline V lookup: CDR1 SNHLY, CDR2 FYNNEI. The CDR3 is CASSEGRTSRGNEQYF. The CDR3 DNA follows: TGTGCCAGCAGTGAAGGTAGGACTAGCCGGGGGAACGAGCAGTACTTC.

The J gene is TRBJ1-2, the V gene TRBV7-9, with D possibly being TRBD1 (5 bases). The germline V gene encodes CDR1 SEHNR and CDR2 FQNEAQ (reference sequence). CDR3 length: 14 amino acids. V was shortened by 5 bases and J by 2 bases, with 12 bases between the two germline ends. CDR3 nucleotides: TGTGCCAGCAGCCCCGGGGCAGCCAACTATGGCTACACCTTC. This sequence encodes CASSPGAANYGYTF.

The rearrangement uses TRBV29-1 and TRBJ1-1; 12 nucleotides match TRBD1. The CDR3 consists of 14 residues. Trimming took 7 bases from V and 4 from J; bases not matched to a gene: 7. Germline V gene lookup returns CDR1 SQVTM and CDR2 ANQGSEA. The CDR3 DNA reads as TGCAGCGCGCACCAGGGACAGGGGGCCACTGAAGCTTTCTTT. Its translation: CSAHQGQGATEAFF.

The CDR3 loop is CASSEGPNTEAFF. The CDR3 DNA follows: TGTGCCAGTAGTGAGGGGCCGAACACTGAAGCTTTCTTT. The chain is built from TRBV19 and TRBJ1-1, with D maybe TRBD1 (5 bases). The V end was cut by 5 bases, the J end by 1 base, with 8 bases between. The CDR3 has 13 residues. Germline assignment: CDR1 LNHDA and CDR2 SQIVND (reference sequence).